The clone carrying this TCR beta chain came up a few times. A multiplex PCR was run with 60 Vbeta primers and 13 Jbeta primers. The data were produced by immunoSEQ multiplex PCR, yet TCRdb's version contains in-frame clones alone and is incomplete. Of about 110,000 clones listed, roughly 73% are singletons. The source of the sample is a study of cytomegalovirus exposure and HLA in healthy donors. Sequencing was done on a sample of PBMCs. This sequence originates from a woman aged 40 to 50 in good health and CMV-seropositive.

The CDR3 here is CASSLEAGIPYEQYF. The CDR3 nucleotides are TGTGCCAGCAGCTTAGAAGCAGGGATCCCCTACGAGCAGTACTTC. This rearrangement joins TRBV7-9 to TRBJ2-7, with D perhaps TRBD1 (5 bases). The germline CDR1 and CDR2 sequences are SEHNR and FQNEAQ (reference sequence). CDR3 length: 15 amino acids. Deletions cut 1 base from V and 2 bases from J, with 12 bases between. Combining the CDR3 with reference TRBV7-9 and TRBJ2-7 gives the whole variable domain DTGVSQNPRHKITKRGQNVTFRCDPISEHNRLYWYRQTLGQGPEFLTYFQNEAQLEKSRLLSDRFSAERPKGSFSTLEIQRTEQGDSAMYLCASSLEAGIPYEQYFGPGTRLTVT.